The next 25 T cell receptor beta chains were all read from a single sample in a study of identical twins. TCRdb independently ran MiXCR on the 5' RACE reads; one entry per CDR3 protein. The repertoire consists of 240,000 or so distinct CDR3 sequences, with roughly a tenth occurring once and the leading ten covering 10%. Sequencing used memory T cells sorted from blood. Every receptor here comes from a man between 45 and 60 years old in good health.

This clonotype was picked up many times. This CDR3 is CASSQGRGYKLFF. The CDR3 coding sequence is TGTGCCAGCAGCCAAGGCAGGGGGTATAAACTGTTTTTT. The rearrangement uses TRBV3-1 and TRBJ1-4; 7 nucleotides line up with TRBD1. V lost 1 base to trimming and J lost 11 bases; unmatched junction nucleotides: 4. This CDR3 contains 13 residues. Germline V gene sequence: CDR1 LGHDT, CDR2 YNNKEL (reference sequence).

In this sample, this clonotype turned up a few times. This chain links TRBV20-1 with TRBJ1-2, with D perhaps TRBD1 (5 bases). This CDR3 is 13 amino acids long. Trimming took 3 bases from V and 2 from J, leaving 10 bases between them. CDR1 DFQATT and CDR2 SNEGSKA come from the germline V gene (reference sequence). This CDR3 reads CSASPPGNYGYTF. DNA for the CDR3: TGCAGTGCTAGCCCCCCAGGGAACTATGGCTACACCTTC.

In this sample, this clonotype turned up many times. This chain joins TRBV7-9 and TRBJ2-2, with no clear D. Germline V gives CDR1 SEHNR, CDR2 FQNEAQ (reference sequence). Trimming removed 1 base from V and 4 bases from J, with 1 base in between. This CDR3 is built from 12 residues. The CDR3 sequence: CASSLVTGELFF. Here the CDR3 DNA reads TGTGCCAGCAGCTTAGTCACCGGGGAGCTGTTTTTT.

This clonotype was recorded at least ten times. The CDR3 DNA sequence: TGTGCCAGCAGCCAAGTTAGTAGCACAGATACGCAGTATTTT. Its translation: CASSQVSSTDTQYF. J is TRBJ2-3 and V is TRBV4-2; D is undetermined. Germline-derived CDR1 and CDR2 are LGHNA and YNFKEQ. The V and J ends lost 1 base and 0 bases respectively, with 5 bases between them. The CDR3 runs to 14 residues.

The genes are TRBV29-1 and TRBJ2-3; the match to TRBD2 covers 11 bases. CDR1 is SQVTM, CDR2 ANQGSEA, per germline. Trimming removed 6 bases from V and 2 bases from J; junction bases left unmatched: 4. CDR3 length equals 14 residues. In nucleotides, the CDR3 is TGCAGCGTACTAGCGGGGGCCGACACAGATACGCAGTATTTT. It specifies CSVLAGADTDTQYF.

As regards this clonotype: A single base separates this from a much larger clone, so it may be a read error. V gene TRBV9 combines with J gene TRBJ2-3; 8 bases are a match to TRBD2. Trimming cost V 6 bases and J 2 bases; bases outside gene matches: 8. Germline V lookup: CDR1 SGDLS, CDR2 YYNGEE. This CDR3 comprises 15 residues. The CDR3 region is CASTREGRDTDTQYF. The CDR3 DNA sequence: TGTGCCAGCACCCGGGAGGGCAGGGACACAGATACGCAGTATTTT.

The chain recombines TRBV9 with TRBJ1-2; the match to TRBD1 covers 8 bases. Per the germline V gene, CDR1 is SGDLS and CDR2 is YYNGEE. CDR3 length: 15 amino acids. The V and J ends lost 4 bases and 2 bases, in that order; junction bases with no gene match: 7. The CDR3 nucleotides read TGTGCCAGCAGCCCCCGGGCAGGGGGCAACTATGGCTACACCTTC. Translating it yields CASSPRAGGNYGYTF.

This clonotype was detected only a few times. In nucleotides, the CDR3 is TGCAGTGCTAGAGATCCGGACAGGGCCCACGAGCAGTACTTC. This sequence encodes CSARDPDRAHEQYF. The chain has TRBV20-1 and TRBJ2-7, with TRBD1 matching 8 bases. The length of the CDR3 is 14 residues. CDR1 and CDR2 (germline): DFQATT, SNEGSKA (reference sequence). V was clipped by 0 bases and J by 5 bases; unmatched bases: 6.

This clonotype was found many times. This sequence joins TRBV4-2 and TRBJ1-4, with D perhaps matching TRBD1 (6 bases). Germline V gene sequence: CDR1 LGHNA, CDR2 YNFKEQ. This CDR3 is 16 amino acids long. V lost 2 bases and J 0 bases, leaving 10 bases between the germline ends. Written as DNA, the CDR3 is TGTGCCAGCAGCCAAACTGGACAGCCAACTAATGAAAAACTGTTTTTT. This sequence encodes CASSQTGQPTNEKLFF.

In its sample, this clonotype was seen many times. J is TRBJ1-1 and V is TRBV5-1; possible D gene TRBD1, 5 bases. Germline values: CDR1 SGHRS, CDR2 YFSETQ. V was trimmed by 1 base and J by 2 bases, leaving 12 bases between them. The CDR3 length is 15 residues. The CDR3 bases are TGCGCCAGCAGCTTGCGGGGGGGTTATAACACTGAAGCTTTCTTT. Protein sequence: CASSLRGGYNTEAFF.

A few counts support this clonotype. V and J are TRBV5-6 and TRBJ1-2; a possible D gene is TRBD1 (5 bases). V dropped 5 bases and J dropped 7 bases, with 27 bases sitting between them. The V gene's germline CDR1 is SGHDT and CDR2 YYEEEE. CDR3 size: 17 residues. The CDR3, as DNA: TGTGCCAGCAGAAACCTAAGGGGCGCGGTGGGTTGGAGTGGCTACACCTTC. Translating gives CASRNLRGAVGWSGYTF.

This clonotype was recorded at least ten times. The chain combines TRBV20-1 with TRBJ1-5; TRBD1 aligns across 7 bases. V lost 5 bases, J lost 6 bases, and 10 bases stayed unmatched. Germline CDR1 is DFQATT and CDR2 is SNEGSKA (reference sequence). The CDR3 runs 14 residues. The CDR3, as DNA: TGCAGTGCTCCAAAAGACAGGGTAACTCAGCCCCAGCATTTT. As protein: CSAPKDRVTQPQHF.

The rearrangement links TRBV10-1 to TRBJ2-2, with a weak D call TRBD1 (6 bases). CDR1 is WNHNN and CDR2 is SYGVQD in the germline V gene (reference sequence). The CDR3 length is 16 residues. V lost 0 bases, J lost 0 bases, and 8 bases lay in between. Written as DNA, the CDR3 is TGCGCCAGCAGTGAGTCTAGGGGGTCGAACACCGGGGAGCTGTTTTTT. Its translation is CASSESRGSNTGELFF.

This clonotype occurred a few times. The gene calls are TRBV9 and TRBJ2-7, with 7 nucleotides matching TRBD1. V lost 4 bases, J lost 2 bases, and 9 bases stayed unmatched. The germline CDR1 and CDR2 sequences are SGDLS and YYNGEE. The CDR3 contains 15 residues. CDR3 protein: CASSPRGQGAYEQYF. CDR3 bases: TGTGCCAGCAGCCCAAGAGGCCAGGGGGCCTACGAGCAGTACTTC.

The chain has TRBV12-3 or TRBV12-4 and TRBJ2-4, with 8 nucleotides matching TRBD1. The CDR3 has 12 amino acids. V trimming: 4 bases; J trimming: 9 bases; junction bases outside the gene matches: 2. The CDR3 DNA reads as TGTGCCAGCAGTTCCGGACAGGGCATTCAGTACTTC. Translation: CASSSGQGIQYF.

This rearrangement joins TRBV10-3 to TRBJ1-1; possibly TRBD1 for D (5 bases). The CDR3 loop spans 13 amino acids. From germline, CDR1 is ENHRY and CDR2 SYGVKD. The V end was cut by 0 bases, the J end by 6 bases, with 8 bases between. CDR3 protein: CAISESIRAEAFF. Written as DNA, the CDR3 is TGTGCCATCAGTGAGTCGATCAGGGCTGAAGCTTTCTTT.

This clonotype appeared a few times. The chain carries TRBV20-1 and TRBJ2-2; 7 bases align to TRBD2. Germline loops: CDR1 DFQATT, CDR2 SNEGSKA (reference sequence). The CDR3 totals 15 residues. The junction had 11 bases not matched to a gene; V was cut back by 1 base and J by 9 bases. The CDR3 DNA reads TGCAGTGCTAGAGTTGGGACTACTACCTTGAGGGAGCTGTTTTTT. Encoded protein: CSARVGTTTLRELFF.

V usage is TRBV14 and J usage is TRBJ2-5, with D perhaps TRBD2 (5 bases). Trimming removed 3 bases from V and 8 bases from J, with 19 bases in between. The V gene's germline CDR1 is SGHDN and CDR2 FVKESK. The CDR3 is made up of 15 amino acids. This CDR3 is CASSHLLDFSETQYF. The CDR3 DNA follows: TGTGCCAGCAGCCATCTTCTGGACTTCTCCGAAACCCAGTACTTC. The full variable domain, rest sourced from reference TRBV14 and TRBJ2-5, is EAGVTQFPSHSVIEKGQTVTLRCDPISGHDNLYWYRRVMGKEIKFLLHFVKESKQDESGMPNNRFLAERTGGTYSTLKVQPAELEDSGVYFCASSHLLDFSETQYFGPGTRLLVL.

This clonotype was recorded at least ten times. The gene calls are TRBV28 and TRBJ1-4; D remains ambiguous. CDR1 is MDHEN and CDR2 is SYDVKM in the germline V gene. CDR3 size: 11 residues. V gave up 7 bases and J gave up 14 bases, with 14 bases separating them. This CDR3 is CASTSEGTLFF. DNA of the CDR3: TGTGCCAGCACCAGCGAGGGTACCCTGTTTTTT.

In this sample, this clonotype turned up a few times. The V gene is TRBV5-6, the J gene TRBJ2-3, with unresolved D. This CDR3 region has 14 residues. Germline V gives CDR1 SGHDT, CDR2 YYEEEE. Deletions cut 3 bases from V and 2 bases from J, with 10 bases between. CDR3 nucleotides: TGTGCCAGCAGCTCCCACGGGCCCACAGATACGCAGTATTTT. Translated: CASSSHGPTDTQYF. The full variable domain, completed using reference TRBV5-6 and TRBJ2-3, is DAGVTQSPTHLIKTRGQQVTLRCSPKSGHDTVSWYQQALGQGPQFIFQYYEEEERQRGNFPDRFSGHQFPNYSSELNVNALLLGDSALYLCASSSHGPTDTQYFGPGTRLTVL.

The table lists this clonotype with many counts. The gene calls are TRBV7-6 and TRBJ1-1; D unclear. V lost 5 bases and J lost 2, with 15 bases in between. This CDR3 region has 15 residues. The germline gives CDR1 SGHVS, CDR2 FNYEAQ. The CDR3: CASSPGVRLNTEAFF. The CDR3 bases are TGTGCCAGCAGCCCTGGGGTCAGACTCAACACTGAAGCTTTCTTT.

This clonotype was detected a few times. V gene TRBV20-1 combines with J gene TRBJ2-3; TRBD1 aligns across 7 bases. In germline, CDR1 is DFQATT, CDR2 SNEGSKA (reference sequence). V was clipped by 4 bases and J by 4 bases; unmatched bases: 8. The CDR3 sequence is 14 residues long. The CDR3 nucleotides are TGCAGTGCTAACCGACAGGGTTTCGCAGATACGCAGTATTTT. This encodes CSANRQGFADTQYF.

At least ten counts were recorded for this clonotype. The CDR3 DNA sequence: TGTGCCACCAGCAGAGTAGCGGGAGCCACATACGAGCAGTACTTC. Translation: CATSRVAGATYEQYF. The chain is built from TRBV15 and TRBJ2-7; the match to TRBD2 covers 9 bases. CDR1 and CDR2 from the germline V gene are LNHNV and YYDKDF (reference sequence). The CDR3 runs to 15 residues. V lost 1 base to trimming and J lost 4 bases; unmatched junction nucleotides: 5.

Ten or more counts support this clonotype. In DNA, the CDR3 is TGTGCCAGCAGCCGCACTAGCGACGAGCAGTACTTC. Translating it yields CASSRTSDEQYF. J is TRBJ2-7 and V is TRBV6-6; TRBD2 matches at 7 bases. Germline V CDR1 and CDR2: MNHNY, SVGAGI (reference sequence). CDR3 length: 12 amino acids. V shed 6 bases and J 5 bases; nucleotides not matched to a gene: 4.

The CDR3 region is CASSNGPSYEQYF. DNA of the CDR3: TGTGCCAGCAGTAACGGGCCCTCCTACGAGCAGTACTTC. This chain joins TRBV12-3 or TRBV12-4 and TRBJ2-7; D is unclear. V was shortened by 5 bases and J by 0 bases, with 8 bases between the two germline ends. The CDR3 runs to 13 residues.